The T cell receptor beta chain described here comes from a study of blood T cell repertoires in COVID-19. Repertoires were generated with immunoSEQ multiplex PCR, while TCRdb's copy carries only in-frame clones and drops some. The sample records about 670,000 clones, 80% to 90% being singletons. V was clipped by 8 bases and J by 4 bases, with 14 bases between them. The germline gives CDR1 WSHSY, CDR2 SAAADI. The CDR3 runs to 13 residues. Sequenced input: peripheral blood. The TCR sequence derives from a young woman with acute or convalescent COVID-19. The chain couples TRBV10-2 to TRBJ2-5, with a weak D call TRBD1 (6 bases). CDR3: CASRPGTTETQYF. Here the CDR3 DNA reads TGCGCCAGCCGCCCCGGGACAACAGAGACCCAGTACTTC.